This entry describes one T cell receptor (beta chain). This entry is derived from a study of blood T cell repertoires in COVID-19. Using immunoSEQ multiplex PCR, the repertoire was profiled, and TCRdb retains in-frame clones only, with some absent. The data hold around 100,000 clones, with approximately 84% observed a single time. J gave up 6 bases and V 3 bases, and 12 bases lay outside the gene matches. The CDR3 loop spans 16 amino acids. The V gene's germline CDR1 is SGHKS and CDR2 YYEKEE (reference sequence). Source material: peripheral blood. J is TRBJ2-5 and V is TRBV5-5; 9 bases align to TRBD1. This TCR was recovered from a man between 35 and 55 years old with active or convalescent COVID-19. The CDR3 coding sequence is TGTGCCAGCAGCTCCAGAGGGGACAGGGTTTTAAAGACCCAGTACTTC. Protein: CASSSRGDRVLKTQYF.